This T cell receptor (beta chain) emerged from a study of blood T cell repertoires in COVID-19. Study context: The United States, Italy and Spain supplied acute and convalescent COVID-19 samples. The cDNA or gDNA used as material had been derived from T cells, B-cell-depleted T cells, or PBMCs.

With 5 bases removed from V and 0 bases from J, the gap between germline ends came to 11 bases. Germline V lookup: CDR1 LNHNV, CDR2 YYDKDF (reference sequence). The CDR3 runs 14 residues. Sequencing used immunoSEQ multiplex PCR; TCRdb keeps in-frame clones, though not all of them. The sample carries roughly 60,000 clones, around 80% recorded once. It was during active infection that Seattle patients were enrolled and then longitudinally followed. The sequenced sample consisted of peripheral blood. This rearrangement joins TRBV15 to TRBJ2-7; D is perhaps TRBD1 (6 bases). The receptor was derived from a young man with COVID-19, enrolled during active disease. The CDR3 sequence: CATSPRTASYEQYF. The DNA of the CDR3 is TGTGCCACCAGCCCCCGGACAGCCTCCTACGAGCAGTACTTC.